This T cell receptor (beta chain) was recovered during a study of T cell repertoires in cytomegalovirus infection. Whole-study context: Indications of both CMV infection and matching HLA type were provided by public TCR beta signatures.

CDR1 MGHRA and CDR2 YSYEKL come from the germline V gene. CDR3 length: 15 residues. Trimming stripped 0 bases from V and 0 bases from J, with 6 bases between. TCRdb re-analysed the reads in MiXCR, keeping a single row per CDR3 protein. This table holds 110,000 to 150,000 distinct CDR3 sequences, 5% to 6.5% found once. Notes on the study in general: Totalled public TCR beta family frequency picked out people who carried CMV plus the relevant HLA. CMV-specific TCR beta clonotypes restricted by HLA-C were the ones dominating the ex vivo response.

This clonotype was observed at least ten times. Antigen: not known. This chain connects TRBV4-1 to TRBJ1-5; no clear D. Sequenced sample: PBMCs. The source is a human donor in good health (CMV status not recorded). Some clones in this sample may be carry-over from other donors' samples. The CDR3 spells CASSQDGFSNQPQHF. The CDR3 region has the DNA TGCGCCAGCAGCCAAGATGGGTTTAGCAATCAGCCCCAGCATTTT.